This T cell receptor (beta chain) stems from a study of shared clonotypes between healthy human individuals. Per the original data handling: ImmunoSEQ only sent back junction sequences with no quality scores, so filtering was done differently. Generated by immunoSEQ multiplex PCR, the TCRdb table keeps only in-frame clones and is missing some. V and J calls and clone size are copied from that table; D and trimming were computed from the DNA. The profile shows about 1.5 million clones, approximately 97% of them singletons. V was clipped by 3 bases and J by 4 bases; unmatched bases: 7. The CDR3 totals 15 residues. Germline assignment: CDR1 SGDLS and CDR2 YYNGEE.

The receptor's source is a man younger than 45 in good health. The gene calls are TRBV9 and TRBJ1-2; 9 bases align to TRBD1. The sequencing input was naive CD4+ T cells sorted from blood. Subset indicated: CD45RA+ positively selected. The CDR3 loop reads CASSGAGQGVYGYTF. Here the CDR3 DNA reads TGTGCCAGCAGCGGGGCGGGACAGGGAGTCTATGGCTACACCTTC.